This T cell receptor beta chain was found in a study of blood T cell repertoires in COVID-19. The germline gives CDR1 SGHRS, CDR2 YFSETQ. With V trimmed by 7 bases and J by 5 bases, 14 bases remained unmatched. CDR3 size: 15 residues. Authors' data handling: Nucleated cell number was recorded as an estimate derived from reference gene primer amplification. Repertoires were generated with immunoSEQ multiplex PCR, while TCRdb's copy carries only in-frame clones and drops some. That table supplies the V and J calls and clone size; D and trimming were determined from the DNA. The sample lists 150,000 to 200,000 clones, around 80% occurring once.

The sequence was collected from an elderly woman with acute or convalescent COVID-19. The rearrangement links TRBV5-1 to TRBJ2-5; 7 bases are shared with TRBD2. The specimen was peripheral blood. Written as DNA, the CDR3 is TGCGCCAGCCGTCGGGCGGGAGTAGTCCGGGAGACCCAGTACTTC. Its translation is CASRRAGVVRETQYF.